The 12 T cell receptor beta chains given below trace back to one sample, sequenced in a study of cytomegalovirus exposure and HLA in healthy donors. Use of 60 Vbeta and 13 Jbeta primers characterized the PCR. The table came from immunoSEQ multiplex PCR; TCRdb's copy has only in-frame clones and leaves some out. The profile shows around 150,000 clones, roughly 84% of them singletons. Source material: PBMCs. The receptor set was obtained from a man between 18 and 29 years old in good health and CMV-seronegative.

For this clone: Other DNA variants within this sample encode the same CDR3. The rearrangement uses TRBV5-1 and TRBJ2-5; D is unresolved. This CDR3 has 12 amino acids. Germline loops: CDR1 SGHRS, CDR2 YFSETQ. Trimming shortened V by 4 bases and J by 0 bases, and 4 bases separated the two germline ends. The CDR3 is CASSPYQETQYF. The CDR3 DNA reads TGCGCCAGCAGCCCCTACCAAGAGACCCAGTACTTC.

The genes are TRBV30 and TRBJ2-5, with D hard to call. This CDR3 is 14 amino acids long. CDR1 is GTSNPN, CDR2 SVGIG, per germline (reference sequence). Trimming pared 3 bases from V and 1 base from J, leaving 12 bases between. CDR3 amino acids: CAWSPGSTQETQYF. In DNA form, the CDR3 reads TGTGCCTGGAGCCCAGGATCTACCCAAGAGACCCAGTACTTC.

The chain is built from TRBV14 and TRBJ2-2, with 8 nucleotides matching TRBD1. J gave up 7 bases and V 0 bases, and 10 bases lay outside the gene matches. The CDR3 sequence is 17 residues long. Germline CDR1 is SGHDN and CDR2 is FVKESK. The CDR3 DNA reads TGTGCCAGCAGCCAAGATGGAGCCAGGGGGCGCAGCGGGGAGCTGTTTTTT. Amino acid sequence: CASSQDGARGRSGELFF.

CDR3 DNA sequence: TGTGCCAGCAGTGAAGGGCCAGGGCTTGGGGCCAACGTCCTGACTTTC. Translating gives CASSEGPGLGANVLTF. This chain connects TRBV2 to TRBJ2-6, with D tentatively TRBD1 (5 bases). Between the trimmed V and J ends, which lost 1 base and 3 bases, there was a span of 10 bases. The CDR3 spans 16 residues. CDR1 SNHLY and CDR2 FYNNEI come from the germline V gene.

The chain carries TRBV29-1 and TRBJ1-1, with TRBD1 matching over 7 bases. Per germline, CDR1 SQVTM and CDR2 ANQGSEA. The junction had 6 bases not matched to a gene; V was cut back by 4 bases and J by 10 bases. The CDR3 is 11 amino acids. The chain's CDR3 is CSVGQGPTAFF. CDR3 DNA sequence: TGCAGCGTTGGACAGGGCCCGACAGCTTTCTTT. Filled out from reference TRBV29-1 and TRBJ1-1, the complete variable domain reads SAVISQKPSRDICQRGTSLTIQCQVDSQVTMMFWYRQQPGQSLTLIATANQGSEATYESGFVIDKFPISRPNLTFSTLTVSNMSPEDSSIYLCSVGQGPTAFFGQGTRLTVV.

V gene TRBV28 combines with J gene TRBJ2-5; 7 bases line up with TRBD1. The CDR3 is 16 residues long. Germline-derived CDR1 and CDR2 are MDHEN and SYDVKM. V trimming: 5 bases; J trimming: 1 base; junction bases outside the gene matches: 10. CDR3 residues: CASSPPGRGFQETQYF. The CDR3 coding sequence is TGTGCCAGCAGTCCCCCGGGCAGGGGGTTCCAAGAGACCCAGTACTTC.

In DNA, the CDR3 is TGTGCCAGCAGCAGGACAGGGAGGGATACGCAGTATTTT. Translating gives CASSRTGRDTQYF. The genes are TRBV7-9 and TRBJ2-3; TRBD1 matches at 8 bases. Germline CDR1 and CDR2: SEHNR and FQNEAQ (reference sequence). The CDR3 loop spans 13 amino acids. V shed 5 bases and J 6 bases; nucleotides not matched to a gene: 4.

This clone was found once. The chain recombines TRBV5-1 with TRBJ2-3, with a possible D match to TRBD2 (6 bases). V was cut by 0 bases and J by 1 base, with 15 bases left in between. This CDR3 comprises 17 residues. The V gene's germline CDR1 is SGHRS and CDR2 YFSETQ. DNA for the CDR3: TGCGCCAGCAGCTTGGCGGTAGGAGGGCCCGGCACAGATACGCAGTATTTT. It encodes CASSLAVGGPGTDTQYF. Drawing the rest from reference TRBV5-1 and TRBJ2-3, the complete variable domain is KAGVTQTPRYLIKTRGQQVTLSCSPISGHRSVSWYQQTPGQGLQFLFEYFSETQRNKGNFPGRFSGRQFSNSRSEMNVSTLELGDSALYLCASSLAVGGPGTDTQYFGPGTRLTVL.

This rearrangement joins TRBV28 to TRBJ2-5; possible D gene TRBD1, 6 bases. The CDR3 is made up of 15 amino acids. Trimming removed 5 bases from V and 5 bases from J, with 18 bases in between. Germline V CDR1 and CDR2: MDHEN, SYDVKM. The CDR3 is CASSQSGYRDETQYF. The CDR3 DNA follows: TGTGCCAGCAGTCAATCCGGGTACAGGGATGAGACCCAGTACTTC.

The chain is built from TRBV2 and TRBJ1-1, with a possible D match to TRBD1 (6 bases). From germline, CDR1 is SNHLY and CDR2 FYNNEI. Trimming left V 6 bases short and J 6 bases short, with 14 bases between. The CDR3 is made up of 13 amino acids. CDR3 sequence (DNA): TGTGCCAGCAGGGGGAGGGGGATCGCTGAAGCTTTCTTT. Protein product: CASRGRGIAEAFF.

This chain joins TRBV7-3 and TRBJ1-1, with D maybe TRBD1 (6 bases). The CDR3 totals 14 residues. V gave up 0 bases and J gave up 1 base, with 6 bases separating them. Germline V gene lookup returns CDR1 SGHTA and CDR2 FQGTGA. CDR3 loop: CASSLTDRNTEAFF. The CDR3 DNA sequence: TGTGCCAGCAGCTTAACGGACAGGAACACTGAAGCTTTCTTT.

V is TRBV27 and J is TRBJ2-2; 12 bases match TRBD1. V dropped 6 bases and J dropped 10; count of bases not matched to a gene: 9. The CDR3 loop spans 15 amino acids. The germline CDR1 and CDR2 sequences are MNHEY and SMNVEV (reference sequence). CDR3 residues: CASRGPGQGAKELFF. CDR3 DNA sequence: TGTGCCAGCAGGGGGCCGGGACAGGGGGCGAAGGAGCTGTTTTTT.